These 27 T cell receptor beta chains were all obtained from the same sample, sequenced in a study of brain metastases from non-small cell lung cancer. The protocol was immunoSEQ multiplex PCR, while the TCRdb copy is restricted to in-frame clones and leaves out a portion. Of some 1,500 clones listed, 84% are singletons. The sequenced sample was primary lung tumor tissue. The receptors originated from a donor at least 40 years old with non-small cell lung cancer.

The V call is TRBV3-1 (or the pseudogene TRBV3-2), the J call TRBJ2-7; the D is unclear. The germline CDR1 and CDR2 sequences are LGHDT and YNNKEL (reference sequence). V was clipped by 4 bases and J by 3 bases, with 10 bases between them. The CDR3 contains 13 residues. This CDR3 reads CASSPFGFYEQYF. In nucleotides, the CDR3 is TGTGCCAGCAGCCCTTTTGGATTCTACGAGCAGTACTTC.

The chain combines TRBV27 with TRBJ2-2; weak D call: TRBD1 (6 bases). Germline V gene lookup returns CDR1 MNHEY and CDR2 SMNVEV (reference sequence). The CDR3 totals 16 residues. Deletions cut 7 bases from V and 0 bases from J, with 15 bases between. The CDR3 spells CASTIPGHSNTGELFF. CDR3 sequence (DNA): TGTGCCAGCACAATTCCGGGACACTCGAACACCGGGGAGCTGTTTTTT.

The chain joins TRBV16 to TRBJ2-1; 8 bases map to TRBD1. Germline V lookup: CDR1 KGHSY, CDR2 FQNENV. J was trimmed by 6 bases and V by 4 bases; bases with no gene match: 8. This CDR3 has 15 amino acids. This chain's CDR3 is CASSLPGGVGNEQFF. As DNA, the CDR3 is TGTGCCAGCAGCCTCCCAGGGGGCGTGGGCAATGAGCAGTTCTTC. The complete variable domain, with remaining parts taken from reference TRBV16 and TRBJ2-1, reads GEEVAQTPKHLVRGEGQKAKLYCAPIKGHSYVFWYQQVLKNEFKFLISFQNENVFDETGMPKERFSAKCLPNSPCSLEIQATKLEDSAVYFCASSLPGGVGNEQFFGPGTRLTVL.

The chain's CDR3 is CASSLLSLNAEAFF. The CDR3 region has the DNA TGTGCCAGCAGCTTACTGTCCCTTAATGCTGAAGCTTTCTTT. The V gene is TRBV7-2, the J gene TRBJ1-1; no clear D. The CDR3 has 14 amino acids. V lost 2 bases, J lost 6 bases, and 13 bases lay in between. Per germline, CDR1 SGHTA and CDR2 FQGNSA.

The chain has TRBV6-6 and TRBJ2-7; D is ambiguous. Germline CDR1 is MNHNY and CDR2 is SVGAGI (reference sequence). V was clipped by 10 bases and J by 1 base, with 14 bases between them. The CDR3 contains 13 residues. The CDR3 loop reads CATRLVGSYEQYF. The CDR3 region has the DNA TGTGCCACCCGTCTGGTCGGGTCCTACGAGCAGTACTTC.

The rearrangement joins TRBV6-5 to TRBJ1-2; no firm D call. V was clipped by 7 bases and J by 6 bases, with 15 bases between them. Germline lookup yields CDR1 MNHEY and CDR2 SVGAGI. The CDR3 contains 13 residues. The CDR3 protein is CASTPTPRHGYTF. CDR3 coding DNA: TGTGCCAGCACCCCAACTCCGCGGCATGGCTACACCTTC.

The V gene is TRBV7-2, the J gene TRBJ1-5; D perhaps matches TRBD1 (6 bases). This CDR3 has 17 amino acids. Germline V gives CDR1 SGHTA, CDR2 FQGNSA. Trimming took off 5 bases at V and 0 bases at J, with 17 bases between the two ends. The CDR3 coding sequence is TGTGCCAGCAGCCCCGGGGGCGGGTCGCATAGCAATCAGCCCCAGCATTTT. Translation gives CASSPGGGSHSNQPQHF.

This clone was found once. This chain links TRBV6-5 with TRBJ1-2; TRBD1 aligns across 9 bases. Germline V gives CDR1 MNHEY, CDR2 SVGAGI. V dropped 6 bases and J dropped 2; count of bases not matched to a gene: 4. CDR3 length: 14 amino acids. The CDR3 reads CASRGQGRNYGYTF. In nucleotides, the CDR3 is TGTGCCAGCAGGGGACAGGGAAGGAACTATGGCTACACCTTC.

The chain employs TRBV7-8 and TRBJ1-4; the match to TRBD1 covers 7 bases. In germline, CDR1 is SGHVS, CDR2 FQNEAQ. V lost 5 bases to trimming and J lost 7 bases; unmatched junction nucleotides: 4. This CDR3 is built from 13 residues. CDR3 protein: CASSEDRAEKLFF. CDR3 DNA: TGTGCCAGCAGCGAAGACAGGGCTGAAAAACTGTTTTTT.

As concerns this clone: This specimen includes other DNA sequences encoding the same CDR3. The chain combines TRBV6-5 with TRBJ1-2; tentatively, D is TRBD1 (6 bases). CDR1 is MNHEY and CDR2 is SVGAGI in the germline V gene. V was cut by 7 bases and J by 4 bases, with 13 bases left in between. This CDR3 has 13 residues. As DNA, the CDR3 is TGTGCCAGCACCAGGACAGTGGGCTATGGCTACACCTTC. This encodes CASTRTVGYGYTF.

The CDR3 protein is CASSVGAGTDTQYF. The CDR3 DNA is TGTGCCAGCAGCGTCGGTGCCGGCACAGATACGCAGTATTTT. The gene calls are TRBV7-2 and TRBJ2-3; D gene unclear. Trimming took off 5 bases at V and 1 base at J, with 10 bases between the two ends. The CDR3 is 14 residues long. Germline CDR1 is SGHTA and CDR2 is FQGNSA.

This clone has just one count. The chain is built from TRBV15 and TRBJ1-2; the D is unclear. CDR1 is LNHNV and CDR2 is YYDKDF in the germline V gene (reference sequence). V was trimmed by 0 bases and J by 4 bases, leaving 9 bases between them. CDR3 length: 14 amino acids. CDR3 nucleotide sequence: TGTGCCACCAGCAGAGAGGTCAGGAGCTATGGCTACACCTTC. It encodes CATSREVRSYGYTF.

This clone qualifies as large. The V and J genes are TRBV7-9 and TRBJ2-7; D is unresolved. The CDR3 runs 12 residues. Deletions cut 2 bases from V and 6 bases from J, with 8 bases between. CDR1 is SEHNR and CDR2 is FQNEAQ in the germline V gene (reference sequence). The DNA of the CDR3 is TGTGCCAGCAGCTTATTACTTAGCGAGCAGTACTTC. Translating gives CASSLLLSEQYF.

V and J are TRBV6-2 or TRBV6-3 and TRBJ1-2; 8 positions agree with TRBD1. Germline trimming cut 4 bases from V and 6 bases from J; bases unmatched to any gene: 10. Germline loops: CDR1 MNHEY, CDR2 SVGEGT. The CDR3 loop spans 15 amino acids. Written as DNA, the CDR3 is TGTGCCAGCAGTTCCCCCAGGACAGGGCGGAATGGCTACACCTTC. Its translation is CASSSPRTGRNGYTF.

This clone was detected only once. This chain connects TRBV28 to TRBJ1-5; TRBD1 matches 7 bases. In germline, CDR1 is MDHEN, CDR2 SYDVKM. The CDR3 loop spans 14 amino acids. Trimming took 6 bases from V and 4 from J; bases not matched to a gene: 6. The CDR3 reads CASRGAGGNQPQHF. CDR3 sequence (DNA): TGTGCCAGCAGGGGGGCAGGGGGTAATCAGCCCCAGCATTTT.

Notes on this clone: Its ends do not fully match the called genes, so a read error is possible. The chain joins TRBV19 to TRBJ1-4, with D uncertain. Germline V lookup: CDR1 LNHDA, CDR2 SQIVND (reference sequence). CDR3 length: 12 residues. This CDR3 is CASSAPREKLFF. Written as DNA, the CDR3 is TGTGCCAGTAGTGCACCGAGGGAAAAATTGTTTTTT.

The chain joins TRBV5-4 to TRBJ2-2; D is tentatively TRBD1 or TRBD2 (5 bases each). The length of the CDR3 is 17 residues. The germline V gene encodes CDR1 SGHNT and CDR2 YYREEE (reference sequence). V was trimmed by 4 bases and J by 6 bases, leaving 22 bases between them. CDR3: CASSGVYEGTSSGELFF. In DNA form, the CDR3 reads TGTGCCAGCAGCGGGGTTTACGAGGGGACCTCATCCGGGGAGCTGTTTTTT.

CDR3 in DNA: TGTGCCAGCAGCTTGACAGACGAGCAGTACTTC. Protein sequence: CASSLTDEQYF. The gene calls are TRBV13 and TRBJ2-7; a weak D match, TRBD1 (5 bases). Germline V lookup: CDR1 PRHDT, CDR2 FYEKMQ (reference sequence). Trimming took 3 bases from V and 5 from J, leaving 5 bases between them. There are 11 residues in the CDR3.

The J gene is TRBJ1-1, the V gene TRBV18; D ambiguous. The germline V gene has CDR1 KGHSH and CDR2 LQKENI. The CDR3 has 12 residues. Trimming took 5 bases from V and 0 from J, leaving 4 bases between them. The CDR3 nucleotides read TGTGCCAGCTCAATCCTGAACACTGAAGCTTTCTTT. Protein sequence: CASSILNTEAFF. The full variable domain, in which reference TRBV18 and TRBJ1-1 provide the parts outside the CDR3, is NAGVMQNPRHLVRRRGQEARLRCSPMKGHSHVYWYRQLPEEGLKFMVYLQKENIIDESGMPKERFSAEFPKEGPSILRIQQVVRGDSAAYFCASSILNTEAFFGQGTRLTVV.

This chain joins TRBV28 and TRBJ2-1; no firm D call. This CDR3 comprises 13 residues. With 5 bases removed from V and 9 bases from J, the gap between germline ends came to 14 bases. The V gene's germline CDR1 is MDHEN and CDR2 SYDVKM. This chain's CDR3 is CASSRTEPSEQFF. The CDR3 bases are TGTGCCAGCAGTAGGACGGAACCCAGTGAGCAGTTCTTC.

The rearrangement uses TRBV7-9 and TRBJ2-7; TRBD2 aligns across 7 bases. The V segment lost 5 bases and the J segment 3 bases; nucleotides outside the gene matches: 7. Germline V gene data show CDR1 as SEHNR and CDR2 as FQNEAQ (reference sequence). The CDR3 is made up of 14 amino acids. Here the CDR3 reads CASSRGLVSYEQYF. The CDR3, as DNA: TGTGCCAGCAGCCGCGGACTAGTCAGCTACGAGCAGTACTTC.

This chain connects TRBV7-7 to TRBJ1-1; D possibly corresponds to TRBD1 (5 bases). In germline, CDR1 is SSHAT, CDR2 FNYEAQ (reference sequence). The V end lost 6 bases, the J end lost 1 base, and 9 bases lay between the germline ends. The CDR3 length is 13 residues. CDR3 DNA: TGTGCCAGCAGACGACAGCCGAACACTGAAGCTTTCTTT. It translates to CASRRQPNTEAFF.

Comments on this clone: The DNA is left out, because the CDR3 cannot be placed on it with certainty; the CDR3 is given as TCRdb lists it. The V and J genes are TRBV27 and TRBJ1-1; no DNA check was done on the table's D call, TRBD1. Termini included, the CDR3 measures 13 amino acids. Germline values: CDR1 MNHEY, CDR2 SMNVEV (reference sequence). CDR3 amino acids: CASSLLWGQGTFF.

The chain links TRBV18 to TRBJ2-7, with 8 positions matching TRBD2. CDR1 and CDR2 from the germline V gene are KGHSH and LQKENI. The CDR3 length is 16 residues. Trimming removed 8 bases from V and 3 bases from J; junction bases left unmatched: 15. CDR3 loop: CASRGGTVGDYYEQYF. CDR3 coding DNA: TGTGCCAGCCGCGGGGGGACGGTAGGCGATTACTACGAGCAGTACTTC.

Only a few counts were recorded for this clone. CDR3 loop: CASSDQPGLAIRSYNEQFF. CDR3 DNA sequence: TGTGCCAGCAGCGACCAACCGGGACTAGCGATCCGATCCTACAATGAGCAGTTCTTC. V usage is TRBV6-2 or TRBV6-3 and J usage is TRBJ2-1, with 10 bases fitting TRBD2. The CDR3 has 19 amino acids. Trimming removed 6 bases from V and 1 base from J; junction bases left unmatched: 15. The V gene's germline CDR1 is MNHEY and CDR2 SVGEGT.

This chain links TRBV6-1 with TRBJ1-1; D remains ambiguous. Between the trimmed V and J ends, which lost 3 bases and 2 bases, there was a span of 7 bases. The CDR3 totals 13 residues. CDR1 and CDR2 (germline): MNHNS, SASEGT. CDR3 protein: CASSDGRNTEAFF. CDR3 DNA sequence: TGTGCCAGCAGTGATGGCAGAAACACTGAAGCTTTCTTT.

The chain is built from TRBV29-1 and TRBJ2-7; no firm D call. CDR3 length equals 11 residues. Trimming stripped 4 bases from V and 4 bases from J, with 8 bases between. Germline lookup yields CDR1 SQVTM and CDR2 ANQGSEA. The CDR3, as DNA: TGCAGCGTTGTTTACGGTTACGAGCAGTACTTC. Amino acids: CSVVYGYEQYF.